This T cell receptor (beta chain) emerged from a study of cytomegalovirus exposure and HLA in healthy donors. As for the study in general: Inside one of the first data releases sat some 85 million unique TCRs taken from HLA-typed donors.

This CDR3 region has 14 residues. V gave up 5 bases and J gave up 4 bases, with 17 bases separating them. Germline CDR1 SQVTM, CDR2 ANQGSEA. Overall study findings and caveats: With further analysis later on, most CMV-associated TCR beta chains appeared HLA-restricted. Presence/absence analyses supposed approximately even sequencing depth among donors. Cytomegalovirus-associated TCR beta chains were listed, numbering around 150.

This clone has only a few counts. The target antigen is unknown. The PCR ran on 60 Vbeta and 13 Jbeta primers. Libraries were prepared by immunoSEQ multiplex PCR; TCRdb keeps only in-frame clonotypes and omits some of them. The data hold approximately 140,000 clones, with approximately 78% observed a single time. This chain joins TRBV29-1 and TRBJ1-2; no clear D gene. This clonotype was sampled from a woman aged 40 to 50 in good health and CMV-seropositive. Sequencing input: PBMCs. The CDR3 is CSVTPGLEGYGYTF. The CDR3 coding sequence is TGCAGCGTTACCCCGGGGTTGGAGGGCTATGGCTACACCTTC.